This T cell receptor (beta chain) was profiled in a study of shared clonotypes between healthy human individuals. Notes on this clone: The antigen remains unidentified.

Trimming left V 7 bases short and J 0 bases short, with 13 bases between. The CDR3 covers 14 residues. Germline CDR1 MDHEN, CDR2 SYDVKM. Here immunoSEQ multiplex PCR was the method, and the copy in TCRdb shows in-frame clones only, minus some. This table holds 550,000 to 850,000 clones, about 74% found once. Study findings and constraints: Sharing across a few donors was seen in roughly 5% of naive CD4 clonotypes.

The clonotype originates from a woman in her 30s in good health. Sequencing was carried out using memory CD4+ T cells sorted from blood. Subset defined: CD45RA-negative fraction. The J gene is TRBJ2-7, the V gene TRBV28, with unresolved D. CDR3 in DNA: TGTGCCAGCACCCCCAACCCACGCTCCTACGAGCAGTACTTC. Encoded protein: CASTPNPRSYEQYF.